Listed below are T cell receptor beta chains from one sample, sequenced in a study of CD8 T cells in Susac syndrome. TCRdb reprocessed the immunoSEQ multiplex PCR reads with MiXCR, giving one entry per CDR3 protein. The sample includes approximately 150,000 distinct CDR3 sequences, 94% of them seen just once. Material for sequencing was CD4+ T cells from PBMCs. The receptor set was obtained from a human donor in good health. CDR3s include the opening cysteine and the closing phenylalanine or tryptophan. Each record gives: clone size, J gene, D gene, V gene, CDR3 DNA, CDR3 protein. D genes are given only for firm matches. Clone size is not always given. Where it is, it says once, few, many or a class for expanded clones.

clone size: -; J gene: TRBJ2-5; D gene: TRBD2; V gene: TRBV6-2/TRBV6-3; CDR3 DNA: TGTGCCAGCAGTCATACCGGGACTAGCGAAGAGACCCAGTACTTC; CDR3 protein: CASSHTGTSEETQYF
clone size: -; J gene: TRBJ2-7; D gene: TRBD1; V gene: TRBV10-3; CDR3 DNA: TGTGCCATCGGAGCCGGGACAGGGTCAAGCTCCTACGAGCAGTACTTC; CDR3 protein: CAIGAGTGSSSYEQYF
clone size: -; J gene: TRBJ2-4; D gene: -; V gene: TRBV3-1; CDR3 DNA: TGTGCCAGCAGCCAGCCTCTATCTCGACCATCATTC; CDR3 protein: CASSQPLSRPSF
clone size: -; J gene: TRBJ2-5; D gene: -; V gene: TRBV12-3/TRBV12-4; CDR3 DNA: TGTGCCAGCAGTTTAAGGGAAGGGGAGACCCAGTACTTC; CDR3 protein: CASSLREGETQYF
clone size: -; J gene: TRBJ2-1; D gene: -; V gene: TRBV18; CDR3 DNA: TGTGCCAGCTCATCGGAGAGACTAGGGAGTAATGAGCAGTTCTTC; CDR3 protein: CASSSERLGSNEQFF
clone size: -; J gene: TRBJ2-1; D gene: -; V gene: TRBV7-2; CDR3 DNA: TGTGCCAGCAGCTTAACGAGCCTTGATGAGCAGTTCTTC; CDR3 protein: CASSLTSLDEQFF
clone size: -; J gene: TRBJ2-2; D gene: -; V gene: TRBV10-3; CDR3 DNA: TGTGCCATCAGTGAAGGGGAGACTAGGGGTACCGGGGAGCTGTTTTTT; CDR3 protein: CAISEGETRGTGELFF
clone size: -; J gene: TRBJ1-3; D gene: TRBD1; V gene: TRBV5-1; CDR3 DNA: TGCGCCAGCAGCTGGGGACAGGGATTTGGAAACACCATATATTTT; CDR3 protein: CASSWGQGFGNTIYF
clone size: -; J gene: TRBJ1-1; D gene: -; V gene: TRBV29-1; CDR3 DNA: TGCAGCGTTGTCCGGACTAACACTGAAGCTTTCTTT; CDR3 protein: CSVVRTNTEAFF
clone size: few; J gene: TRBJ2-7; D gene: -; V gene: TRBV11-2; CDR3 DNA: TGTGCCAGCAGCTTAAGAGGTGGGCCTAACTACGAGCAGTACTTC; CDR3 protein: CASSLRGGPNYEQYF
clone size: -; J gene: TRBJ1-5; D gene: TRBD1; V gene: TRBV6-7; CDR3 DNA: TGTGCCAGCAGTCAACCGACAGGGGGTGGCAATCAGCCCCAGCATTTT; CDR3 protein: CASSQPTGGGNQPQHF
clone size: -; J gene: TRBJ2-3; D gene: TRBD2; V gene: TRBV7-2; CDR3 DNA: TGTGCCAGCAGCCCAGGGACTAAGGATACGCAGTATTTT; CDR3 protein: CASSPGTKDTQYF
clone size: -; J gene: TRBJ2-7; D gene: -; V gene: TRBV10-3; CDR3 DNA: TGTGCCATCAGTGAGGACCGAGCCTACGAGCAGTACTTC; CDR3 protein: CAISEDRAYEQYF
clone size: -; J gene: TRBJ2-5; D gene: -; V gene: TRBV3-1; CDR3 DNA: TGTGCCAGCAGCCAAGCCAGACAAGAGACCCAGTACTTC; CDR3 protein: CASSQARQETQYF
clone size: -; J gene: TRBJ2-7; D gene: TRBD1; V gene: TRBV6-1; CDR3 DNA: TGTGCCAGCAGTGCTCGGACAGGGGGCTACGAGCAGTACTTC; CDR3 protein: CASSARTGGYEQYF
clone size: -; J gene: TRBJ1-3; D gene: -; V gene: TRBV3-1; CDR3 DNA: TGTGCCAGCAGCCAAGACCGGGGGGCATATGGAAACACCATATATTTT; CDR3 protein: CASSQDRGAYGNTIYF
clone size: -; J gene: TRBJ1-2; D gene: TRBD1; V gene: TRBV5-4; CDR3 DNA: TGTGCCAGCAGCCCATTCAGGGGGGGGGAGTCTATCTACACCTTC; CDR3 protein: CASSPFRGGESIYTF
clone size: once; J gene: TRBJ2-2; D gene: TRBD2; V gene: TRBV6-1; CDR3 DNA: TGTGCCAGCACCGGGAGGGCCGCGAACACCGGGGAGCTGTTTTTT; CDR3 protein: CASTGRAANTGELFF
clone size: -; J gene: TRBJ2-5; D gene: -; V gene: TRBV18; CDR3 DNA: TGTGCCAGCTCACCACCGTTAGGACAAGAGACCCAGTACTTC; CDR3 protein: CASSPPLGQETQYF
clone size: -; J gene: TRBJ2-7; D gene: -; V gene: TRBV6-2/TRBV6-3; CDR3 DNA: TGTGCCAGCACCAACAGGAGGGACGAGCAGTACTTC; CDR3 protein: CASTNRRDEQYF
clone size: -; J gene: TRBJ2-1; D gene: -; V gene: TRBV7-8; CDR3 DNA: TGTGCCAGCAGCTTAGGAACTAGGGAGTTCTTC; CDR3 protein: CASSLGTREFF
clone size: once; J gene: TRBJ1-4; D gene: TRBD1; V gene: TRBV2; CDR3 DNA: TGTGCCAGCATCCCCACCCTGACAGGGGTAGAAAAACTGTTTTTT; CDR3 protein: CASIPTLTGVEKLFF
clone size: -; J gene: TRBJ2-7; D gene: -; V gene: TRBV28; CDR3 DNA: TGTGCCAGCACCCAGCGGGTGTCAACCTACGAGCAGTACTTC; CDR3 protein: CASTQRVSTYEQYF
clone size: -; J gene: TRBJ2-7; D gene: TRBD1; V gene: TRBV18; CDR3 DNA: TGTGCCAGCTCACCATCGCGGGGGACAGGGGGAACCGAGCAGTACTTC; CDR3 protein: CASSPSRGTGGTEQYF
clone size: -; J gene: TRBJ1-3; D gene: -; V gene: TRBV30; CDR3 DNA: TGTGCCTGGAGCCCCCACTCTGGAAACACCATATATTTT; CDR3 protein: CAWSPHSGNTIYF
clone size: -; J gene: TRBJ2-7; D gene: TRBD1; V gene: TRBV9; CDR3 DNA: TGTGCCAGCAGCCCCAACAGGGGGAACGAGCAGTACTTC; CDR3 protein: CASSPNRGNEQYF
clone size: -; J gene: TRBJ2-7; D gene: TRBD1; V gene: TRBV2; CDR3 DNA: TGTGCCACCCGACAGGGGGCCTTCGACGAGCAGTACTTC; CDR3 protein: CATRQGAFDEQYF
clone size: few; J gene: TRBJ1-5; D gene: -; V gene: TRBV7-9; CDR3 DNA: TGTGCCAGCAGTCAGACTGGTGGCAATCAGCCCCAGCATTTT; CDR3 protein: CASSQTGGNQPQHF
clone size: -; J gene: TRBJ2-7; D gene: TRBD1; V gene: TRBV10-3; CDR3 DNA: TGTGCCATCGGGCCAGGGGGCGACGAGCAGTACTTC; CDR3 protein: CAIGPGGDEQYF
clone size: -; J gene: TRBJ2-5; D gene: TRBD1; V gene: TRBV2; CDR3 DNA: TGTGCCAGCAGTGAATTTACAGGGGGCAGGGAGACCCAGTACTTC; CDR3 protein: CASSEFTGGRETQYF
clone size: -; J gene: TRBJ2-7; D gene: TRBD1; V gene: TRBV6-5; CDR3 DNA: TGTGCCAGCAGTTACCGGGACAGGGCAGCCTACGAGCAGTACTTC; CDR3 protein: CASSYRDRAAYEQYF
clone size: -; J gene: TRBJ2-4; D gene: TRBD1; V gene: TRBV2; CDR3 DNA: TGTGCCACCTCCCCCGACAGGGTAACCAAAAACATTCAGTACTTC; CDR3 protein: CATSPDRVTKNIQYF
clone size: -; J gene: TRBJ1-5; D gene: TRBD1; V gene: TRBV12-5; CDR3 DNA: TGTGCTAGTGGGCATACCACAGGGGTCAATCAGCCCCAGCATTTT; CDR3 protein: CASGHTTGVNQPQHF
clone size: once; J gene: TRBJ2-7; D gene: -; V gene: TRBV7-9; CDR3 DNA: TGTGCCAGCAGCTTCAAACAGGGTAATCACGAGCAGTACTTC; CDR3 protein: CASSFKQGNHEQYF
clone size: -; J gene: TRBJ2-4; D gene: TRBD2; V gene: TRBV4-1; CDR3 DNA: TGCGCCAGCAGCCAGGGGACCGGGACTACACTGAAAAACATTCAGTACTTC; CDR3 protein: CASSQGTGTTLKNIQYF
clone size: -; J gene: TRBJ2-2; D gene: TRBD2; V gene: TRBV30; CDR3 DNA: TGTGCCTGGGCGGGACTAGCGGGGCGGGGGACCGGGGAGCTGTTTTTT; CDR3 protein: CAWAGLAGRGTGELFF
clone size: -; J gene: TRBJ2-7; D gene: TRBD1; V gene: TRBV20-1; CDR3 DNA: TGCAGTGCTAGAGCTGGACAGGGGGCGGTCTACGAGCAGTACTTC; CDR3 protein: CSARAGQGAVYEQYF
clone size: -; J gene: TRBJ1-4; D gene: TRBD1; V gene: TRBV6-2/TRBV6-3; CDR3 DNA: TGTGCCAGCAGTTACGGCAGGGGGCTTCAGGAAAAACTGTTTTTT; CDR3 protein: CASSYGRGLQEKLFF
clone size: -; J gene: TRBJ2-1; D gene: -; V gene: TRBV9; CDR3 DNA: TGTGCCAGCGGAGGGGCGGGCTCCTACAATGAGCAGTTCTTC; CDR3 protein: CASGGAGSYNEQFF
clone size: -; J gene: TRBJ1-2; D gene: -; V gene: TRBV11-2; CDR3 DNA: TGTGCCAGCAGCTTTGAGTTAAACTATGGCTACACCTTC; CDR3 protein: CASSFELNYGYTF
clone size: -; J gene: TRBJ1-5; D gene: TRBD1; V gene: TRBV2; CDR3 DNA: TGTGCCAGCAGTCGACAGGGGATCGATCAGCCCCAGCATTTT; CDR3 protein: CASSRQGIDQPQHF
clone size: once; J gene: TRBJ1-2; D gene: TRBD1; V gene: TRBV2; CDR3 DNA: TGTGCCAGCAGTGAAATCGGGACAGGGGGCACCTATGGCTACACCTTC; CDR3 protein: CASSEIGTGGTYGYTF